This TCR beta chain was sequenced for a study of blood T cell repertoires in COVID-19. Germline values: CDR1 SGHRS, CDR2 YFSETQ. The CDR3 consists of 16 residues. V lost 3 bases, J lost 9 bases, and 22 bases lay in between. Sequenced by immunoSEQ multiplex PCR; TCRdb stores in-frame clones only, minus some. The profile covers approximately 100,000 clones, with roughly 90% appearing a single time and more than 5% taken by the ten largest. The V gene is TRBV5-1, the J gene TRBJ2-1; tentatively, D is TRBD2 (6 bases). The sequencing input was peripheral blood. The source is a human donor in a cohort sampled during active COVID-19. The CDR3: CASSSMNLRTTGEQFF. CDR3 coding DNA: TGCGCCAGCAGCTCGATGAATCTCCGGACTACTGGTGAGCAGTTCTTC.